Included here is one TCR beta chain sequence, with context. V was trimmed by 6 bases and J by 10 bases, leaving 19 bases between them. The CDR3 extends over 13 amino acids. The sample comes from a study of CD8 T cells in Susac syndrome. When the RNA was reverse transcribed, random hexamers were used with an input of roughly 0.45 to 1 ug. The TCR beta CDR3 was amplified by immunoSEQ multiplex PCR across 54 Vbeta, 13 Jbeta. TCRdb reanalysed the immunoSEQ multiplex PCR reads using MiXCR and keeps one entry per CDR3 protein. The sample carries under 150,000 distinct CDR3 sequences, more than 75% recorded once. The study sequenced TCR beta in blood CD8+ and CD4+ T cells.

Source material: CD8+ T cells from PBMCs. The chain joins TRBV12-3 or TRBV12-4 to TRBJ2-7; D possibly uses TRBD1 or TRBD2 (5 bases each). This sequence was found in a human donor with multiple sclerosis. Written as DNA, the CDR3 is TGTGCCAGCAGCGCCGGGACGCCCAGGGACCAGTACTTC. Its translation is CASSAGTPRDQYF.